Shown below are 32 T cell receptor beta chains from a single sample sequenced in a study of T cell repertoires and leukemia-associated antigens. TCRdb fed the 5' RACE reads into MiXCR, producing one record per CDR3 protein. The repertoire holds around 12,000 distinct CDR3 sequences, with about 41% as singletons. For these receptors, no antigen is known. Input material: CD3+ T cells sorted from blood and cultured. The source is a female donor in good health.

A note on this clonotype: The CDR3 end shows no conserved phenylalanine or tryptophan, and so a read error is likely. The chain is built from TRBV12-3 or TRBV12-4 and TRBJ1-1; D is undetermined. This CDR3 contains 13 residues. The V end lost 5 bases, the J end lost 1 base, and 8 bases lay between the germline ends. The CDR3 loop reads CASSMWQNTEAFS. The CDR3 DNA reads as TGTGCCAGCAGTATGTGGCAGAACACTGAAGCTTTCTCT.

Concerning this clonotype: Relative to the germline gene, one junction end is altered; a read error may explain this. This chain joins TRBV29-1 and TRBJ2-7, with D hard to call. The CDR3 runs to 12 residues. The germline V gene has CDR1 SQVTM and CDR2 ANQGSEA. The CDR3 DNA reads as TGCAGCGTTGAGGAGCGAGGTTACGAGCGGTACTTC. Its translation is CSVEERGYERYF.

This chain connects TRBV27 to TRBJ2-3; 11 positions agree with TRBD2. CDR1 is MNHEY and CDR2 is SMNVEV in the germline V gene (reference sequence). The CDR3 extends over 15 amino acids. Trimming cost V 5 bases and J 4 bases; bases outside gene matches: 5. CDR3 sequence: CASSVSGRGADTQYF. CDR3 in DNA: TGTGCCAGCAGTGTTAGCGGGAGGGGAGCAGATACGCAGTATTTT.

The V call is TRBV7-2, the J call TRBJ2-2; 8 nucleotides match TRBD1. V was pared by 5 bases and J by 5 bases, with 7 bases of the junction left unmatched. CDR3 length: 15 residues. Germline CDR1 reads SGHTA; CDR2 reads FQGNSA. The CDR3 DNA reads TGTGCCAGCAGCCACGGACAGGGCCGAACCGGGGAGCTGTTTTTT. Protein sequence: CASSHGQGRTGELFF.

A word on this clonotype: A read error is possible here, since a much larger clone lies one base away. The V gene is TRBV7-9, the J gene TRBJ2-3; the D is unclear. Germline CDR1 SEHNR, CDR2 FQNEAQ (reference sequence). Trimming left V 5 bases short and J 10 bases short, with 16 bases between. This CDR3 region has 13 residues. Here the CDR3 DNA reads TGTGCCAGCAGCCGATCACCGTCGGATGCGCAGTATTTT. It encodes CASSRSPSDAQYF.

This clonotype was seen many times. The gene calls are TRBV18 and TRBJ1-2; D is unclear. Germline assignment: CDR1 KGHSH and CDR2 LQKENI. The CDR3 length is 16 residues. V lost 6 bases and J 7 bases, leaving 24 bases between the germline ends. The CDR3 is CASSRIVNSAQGGYTF. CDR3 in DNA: TGTGCCAGCTCTAGAATAGTGAACTCAGCCCAAGGTGGCTACACCTTC.

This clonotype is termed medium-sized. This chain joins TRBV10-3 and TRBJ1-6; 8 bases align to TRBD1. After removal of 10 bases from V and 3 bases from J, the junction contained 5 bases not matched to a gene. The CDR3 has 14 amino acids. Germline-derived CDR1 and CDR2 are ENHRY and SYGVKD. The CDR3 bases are TGTGCCACCCAAGGGACAGGCTATAATTCACCCCTCCACTTT. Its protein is CATQGTGYNSPLHF.

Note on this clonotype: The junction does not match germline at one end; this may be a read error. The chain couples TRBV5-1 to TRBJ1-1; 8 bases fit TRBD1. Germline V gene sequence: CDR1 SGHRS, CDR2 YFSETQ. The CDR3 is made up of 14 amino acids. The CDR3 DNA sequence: TGCGGCAGCAGTGAGGGACAGGCGAACACTGAAACCTTCTTT. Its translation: CGSSEGQANTETFF.

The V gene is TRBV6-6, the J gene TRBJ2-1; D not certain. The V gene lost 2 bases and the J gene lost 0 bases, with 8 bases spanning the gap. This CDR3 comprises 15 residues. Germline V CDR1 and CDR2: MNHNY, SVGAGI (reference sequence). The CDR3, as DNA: TGTGCCAGCAGTTACGGGCGGAACTCCTACAATGAGCAGTTCTTC. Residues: CASSYGRNSYNEQFF.

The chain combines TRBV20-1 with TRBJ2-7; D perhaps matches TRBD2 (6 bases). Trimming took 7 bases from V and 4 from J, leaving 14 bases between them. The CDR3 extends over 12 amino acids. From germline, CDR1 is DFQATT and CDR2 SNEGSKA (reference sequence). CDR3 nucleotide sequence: TGCAGTGTTAGTCCAGGAGGGTACGAGCAGTACTTC. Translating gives CSVSPGGYEQYF.

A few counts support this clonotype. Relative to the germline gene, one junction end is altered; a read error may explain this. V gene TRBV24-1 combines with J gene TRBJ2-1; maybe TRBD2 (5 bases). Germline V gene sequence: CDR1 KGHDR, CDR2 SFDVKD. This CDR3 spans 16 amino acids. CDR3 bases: TGTGCCACCAGCCTCCCGGTAGCGAGGGTGGGGAATGAGCAGTCCTTC. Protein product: CATSLPVARVGNEQSF.

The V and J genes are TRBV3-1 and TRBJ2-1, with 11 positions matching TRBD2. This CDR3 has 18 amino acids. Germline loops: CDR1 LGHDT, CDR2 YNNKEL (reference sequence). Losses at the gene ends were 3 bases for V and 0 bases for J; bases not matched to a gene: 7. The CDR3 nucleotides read TGTGCCAGCAGCCAGGGACTAGCGGTCCTAAGCTCCTACAATGAGCAGTTCTTC. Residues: CASSQGLAVLSSYNEQFF.

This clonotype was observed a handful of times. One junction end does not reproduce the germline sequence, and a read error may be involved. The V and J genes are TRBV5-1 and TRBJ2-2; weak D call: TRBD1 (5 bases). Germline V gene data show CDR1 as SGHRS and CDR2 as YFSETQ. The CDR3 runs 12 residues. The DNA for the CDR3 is TGCGCCAGCAGCTTGGCCGGTTCAGGGCTGATTTTT. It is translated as CASSLAGSGLIF.

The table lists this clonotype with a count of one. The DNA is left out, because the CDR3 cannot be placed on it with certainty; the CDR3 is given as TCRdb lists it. CDR3 protein: CASSVGSGSSDTRYF. This sequence joins TRBV9 and TRBJ2-3. Counting both end residues, the CDR3 totals 15 amino acids. From germline, CDR1 is SGDLS and CDR2 YYNGEE.

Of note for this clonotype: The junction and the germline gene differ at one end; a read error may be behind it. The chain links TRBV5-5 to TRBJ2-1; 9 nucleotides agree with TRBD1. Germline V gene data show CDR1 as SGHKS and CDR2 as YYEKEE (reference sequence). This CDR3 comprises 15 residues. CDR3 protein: CASRSGQGTYNEQFF. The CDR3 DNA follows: TGTGCCAGCAGATCGGGACAGGGAACCTACAATGAGCAGTTCTTT.

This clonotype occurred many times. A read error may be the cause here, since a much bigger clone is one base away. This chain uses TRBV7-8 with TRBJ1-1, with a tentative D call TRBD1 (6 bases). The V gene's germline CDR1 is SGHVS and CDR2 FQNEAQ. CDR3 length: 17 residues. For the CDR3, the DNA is TGTGCCAGCAGGTTAGGGCGGGGGCAGGTCATGAACACTGAAGCTTTCTTT. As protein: CASRLGRGQVMNTEAFF.

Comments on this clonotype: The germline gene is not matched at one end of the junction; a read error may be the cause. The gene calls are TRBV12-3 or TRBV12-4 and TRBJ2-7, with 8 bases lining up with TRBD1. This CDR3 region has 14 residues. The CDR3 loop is CAGSHIGQGYEQYF. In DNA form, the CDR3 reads TGTGCCGGCAGTCATATAGGACAGGGCTACGAGCAGTATTTC.

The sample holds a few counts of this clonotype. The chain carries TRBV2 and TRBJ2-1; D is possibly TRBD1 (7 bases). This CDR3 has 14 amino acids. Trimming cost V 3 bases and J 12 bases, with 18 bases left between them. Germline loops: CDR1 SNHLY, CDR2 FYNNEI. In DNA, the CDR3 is TGTGCCAGCAGTGACGGCAGGGGGGAAGATACGCAGTTCTTC. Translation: CASSDGRGEDTQFF.

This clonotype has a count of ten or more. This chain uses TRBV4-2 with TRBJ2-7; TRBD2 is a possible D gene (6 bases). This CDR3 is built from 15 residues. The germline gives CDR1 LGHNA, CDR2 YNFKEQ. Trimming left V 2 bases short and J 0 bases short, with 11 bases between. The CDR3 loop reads CASSQSRLVSYEQYF. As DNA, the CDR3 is TGTGCCAGCAGCCAAAGTCGACTAGTCTCCTACGAGCAGTACTTC.

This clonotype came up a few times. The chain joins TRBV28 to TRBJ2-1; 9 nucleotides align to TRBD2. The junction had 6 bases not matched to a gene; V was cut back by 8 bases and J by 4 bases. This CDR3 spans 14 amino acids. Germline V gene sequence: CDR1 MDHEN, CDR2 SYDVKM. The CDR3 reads CASGRTSVYNEQFF. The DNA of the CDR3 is TGTGCCAGCGGGCGGACTAGCGTATACAATGAGCAGTTCTTC.

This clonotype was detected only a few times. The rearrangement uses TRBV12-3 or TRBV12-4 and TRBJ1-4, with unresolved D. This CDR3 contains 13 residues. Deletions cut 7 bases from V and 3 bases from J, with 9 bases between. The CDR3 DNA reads TGTGCCAGCAATCGGGTAGCTAATGAAAAACTGTTTTTT. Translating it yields CASNRVANEKLFF.

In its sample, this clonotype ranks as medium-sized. The CDR3 here is CASSHIGTGGPEAKNIQYF. In DNA form, the CDR3 reads TGTGCCAGCAGCCATATCGGGACAGGGGGCCCTGAGGCCAAAAACATTCAGTACTTC. The chain has TRBV7-3 and TRBJ2-4, with 12 bases identical to TRBD1. CDR1 and CDR2 (germline): SGHTA, FQGTGA. V lost 5 bases and J lost 1; bases outside the gene matches: 12. The CDR3 runs 19 residues.

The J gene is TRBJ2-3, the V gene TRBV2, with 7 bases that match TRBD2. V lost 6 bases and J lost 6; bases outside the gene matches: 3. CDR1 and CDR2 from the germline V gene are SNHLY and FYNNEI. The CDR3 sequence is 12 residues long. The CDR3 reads CASRRETDTQYF. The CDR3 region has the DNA TGTGCCAGCAGGCGGGAGACCGATACGCAGTATTTT.

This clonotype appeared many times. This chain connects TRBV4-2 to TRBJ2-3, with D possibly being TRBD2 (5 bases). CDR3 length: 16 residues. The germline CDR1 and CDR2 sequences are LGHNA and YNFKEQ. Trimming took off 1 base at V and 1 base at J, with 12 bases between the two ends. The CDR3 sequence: CASSQGVRRGTDTQYF. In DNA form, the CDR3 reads TGTGCCAGCAGCCAAGGGGTCCGGCGGGGCACAGATACGCAGTATTTT.

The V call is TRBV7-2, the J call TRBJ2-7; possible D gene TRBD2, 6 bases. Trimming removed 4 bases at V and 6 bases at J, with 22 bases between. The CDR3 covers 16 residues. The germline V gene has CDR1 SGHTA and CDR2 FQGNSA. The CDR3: CASSSEVDYPRGEQYF. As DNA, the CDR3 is TGTGCCAGCAGCTCCGAGGTGGACTACCCACGGGGCGAGCAGTACTTC.

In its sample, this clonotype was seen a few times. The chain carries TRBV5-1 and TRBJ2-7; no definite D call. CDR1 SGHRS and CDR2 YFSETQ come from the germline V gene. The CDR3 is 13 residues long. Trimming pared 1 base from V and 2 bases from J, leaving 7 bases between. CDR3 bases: TGCGCCAGCAGCTTGCGGCCGACCTACGAGCAGTACTTC. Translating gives CASSLRPTYEQYF.

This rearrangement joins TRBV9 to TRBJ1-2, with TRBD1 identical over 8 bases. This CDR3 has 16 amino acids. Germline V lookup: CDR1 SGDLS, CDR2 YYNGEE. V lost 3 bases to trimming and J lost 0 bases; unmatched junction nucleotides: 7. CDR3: CASSAPGQEANYGYTF. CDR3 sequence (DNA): TGTGCCAGCAGCGCCCCGGGACAGGAAGCTAACTATGGCTACACCTTC.

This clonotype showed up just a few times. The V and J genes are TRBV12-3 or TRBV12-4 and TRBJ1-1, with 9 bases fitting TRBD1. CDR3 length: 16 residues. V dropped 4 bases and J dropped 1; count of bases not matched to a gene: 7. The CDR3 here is CASSYTGTGPNTEAFF. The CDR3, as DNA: TGTGCCAGCAGTTACACCGGGACAGGGCCGAACACTGAAGCTTTCTTT.

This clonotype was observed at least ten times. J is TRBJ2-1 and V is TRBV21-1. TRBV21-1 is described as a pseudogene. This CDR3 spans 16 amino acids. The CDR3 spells CASSKGLPIAYNEQFF. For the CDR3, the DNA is TGTGCCAGCAGCAAAGGACTGCCGATAGCCTACAATGAGCAGTTCTTC.

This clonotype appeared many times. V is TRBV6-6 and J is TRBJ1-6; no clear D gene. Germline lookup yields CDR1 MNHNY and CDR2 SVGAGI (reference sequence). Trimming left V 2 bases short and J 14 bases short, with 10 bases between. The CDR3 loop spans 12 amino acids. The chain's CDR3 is CASSYHPPSLHF. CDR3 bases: TGTGCCAGCAGTTACCATCCCCCGTCCCTCCACTTT.

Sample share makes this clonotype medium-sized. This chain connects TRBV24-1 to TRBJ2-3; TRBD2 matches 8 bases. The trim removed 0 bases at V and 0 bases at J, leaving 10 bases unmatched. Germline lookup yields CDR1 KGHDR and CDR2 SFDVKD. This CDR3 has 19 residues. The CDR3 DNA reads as TGTGCCACCAGTGATTTGGGTACTAGCGGTGCAGCTAGCACAGATACGCAGTATTTT. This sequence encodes CATSDLGTSGAASTDTQYF.

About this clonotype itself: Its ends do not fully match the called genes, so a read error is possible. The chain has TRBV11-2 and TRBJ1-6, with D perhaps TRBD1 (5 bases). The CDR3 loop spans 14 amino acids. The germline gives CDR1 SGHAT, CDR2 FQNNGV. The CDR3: CASSRTPGNSPLRF. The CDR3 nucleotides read TGTGCCAGCTCTAGGACACCAGGTAATTCACCCCTCCGCTTT.